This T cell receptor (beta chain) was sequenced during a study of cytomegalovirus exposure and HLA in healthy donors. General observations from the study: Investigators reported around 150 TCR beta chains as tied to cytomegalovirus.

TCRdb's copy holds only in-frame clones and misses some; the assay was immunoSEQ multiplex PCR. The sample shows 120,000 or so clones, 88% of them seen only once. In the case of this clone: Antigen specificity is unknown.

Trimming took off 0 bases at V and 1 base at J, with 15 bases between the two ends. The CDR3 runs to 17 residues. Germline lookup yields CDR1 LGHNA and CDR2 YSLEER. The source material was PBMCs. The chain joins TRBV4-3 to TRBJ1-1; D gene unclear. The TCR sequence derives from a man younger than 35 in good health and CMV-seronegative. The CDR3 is CASSQDWGGKGNTEAFF. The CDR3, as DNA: TGCGCCAGCAGCCAAGATTGGGGAGGAAAAGGGAACACTGAAGCTTTCTTT.